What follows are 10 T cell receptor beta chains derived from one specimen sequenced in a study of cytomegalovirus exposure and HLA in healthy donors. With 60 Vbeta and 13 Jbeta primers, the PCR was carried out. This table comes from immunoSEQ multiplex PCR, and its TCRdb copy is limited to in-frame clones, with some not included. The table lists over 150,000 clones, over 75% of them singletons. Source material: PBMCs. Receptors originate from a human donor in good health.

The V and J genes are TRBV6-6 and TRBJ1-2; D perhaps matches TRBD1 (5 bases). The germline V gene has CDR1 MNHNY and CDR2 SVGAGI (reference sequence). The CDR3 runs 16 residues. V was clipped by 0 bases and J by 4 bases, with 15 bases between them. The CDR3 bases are TGTGCCAGCAGTTACTCCCAGGACACCTCACGCTATGGCTACACCTTC. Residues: CASSYSQDTSRYGYTF.

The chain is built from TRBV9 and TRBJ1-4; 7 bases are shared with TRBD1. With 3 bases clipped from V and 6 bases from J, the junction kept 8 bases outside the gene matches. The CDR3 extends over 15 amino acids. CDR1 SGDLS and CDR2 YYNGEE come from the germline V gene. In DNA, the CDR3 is TGTGCCAGCAGCGGCTTGGGACAGAGGGATGAAAAACTGTTTTTT. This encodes CASSGLGQRDEKLFF.

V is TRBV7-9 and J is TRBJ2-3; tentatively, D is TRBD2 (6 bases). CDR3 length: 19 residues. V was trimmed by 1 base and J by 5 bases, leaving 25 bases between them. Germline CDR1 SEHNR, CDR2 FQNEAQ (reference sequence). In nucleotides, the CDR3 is TGTGCCAGCAGCTTAGGACGCGGGGCGGGTCCCAGACGTTTAGATACGCAGTATTTT. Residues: CASSLGRGAGPRRLDTQYF.

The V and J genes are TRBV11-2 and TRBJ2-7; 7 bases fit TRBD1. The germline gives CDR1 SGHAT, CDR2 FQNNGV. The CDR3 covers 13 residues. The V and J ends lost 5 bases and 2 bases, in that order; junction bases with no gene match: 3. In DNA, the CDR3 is TGTGCCAGCAGCCGGGACAGCACCTACGAGCAGTACTTC. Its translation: CASSRDSTYEQYF.

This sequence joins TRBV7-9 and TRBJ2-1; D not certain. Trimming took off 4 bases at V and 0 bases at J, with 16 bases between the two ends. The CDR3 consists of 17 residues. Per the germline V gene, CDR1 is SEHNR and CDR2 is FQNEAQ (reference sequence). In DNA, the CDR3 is TGTGCCAGCAGCTCTCAAAAAGGAGTGGACTCCTACAATGAGCAGTTCTTC. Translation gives CASSSQKGVDSYNEQFF.

The CDR3 spells CASSQGVFEAGELFF. CDR3 DNA sequence: TGCGCCAGCAGCCAAGGGGTCTTCGAGGCCGGGGAGCTGTTTTTT. V usage is TRBV4-3 and J usage is TRBJ2-2, with D unclear. Trimming took 1 base from V and 6 from J, leaving 12 bases between them. The CDR3 extends over 15 amino acids. Germline lookup yields CDR1 LGHNA and CDR2 YSLEER.

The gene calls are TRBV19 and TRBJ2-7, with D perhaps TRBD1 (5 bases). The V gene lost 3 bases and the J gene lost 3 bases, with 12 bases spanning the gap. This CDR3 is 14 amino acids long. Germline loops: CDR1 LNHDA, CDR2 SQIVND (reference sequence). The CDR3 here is CASSMRPGNYEQYF. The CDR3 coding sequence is TGTGCCAGTAGTATGCGTCCAGGGAACTACGAGCAGTACTTC.

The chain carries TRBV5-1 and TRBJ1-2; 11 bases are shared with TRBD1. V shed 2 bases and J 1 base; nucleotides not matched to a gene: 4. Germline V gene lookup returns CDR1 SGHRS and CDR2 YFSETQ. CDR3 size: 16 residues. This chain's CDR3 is CASSFGTGGSNYGYTF. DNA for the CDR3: TGCGCCAGCAGCTTTGGGACAGGGGGAAGTAACTATGGCTACACCTTC.

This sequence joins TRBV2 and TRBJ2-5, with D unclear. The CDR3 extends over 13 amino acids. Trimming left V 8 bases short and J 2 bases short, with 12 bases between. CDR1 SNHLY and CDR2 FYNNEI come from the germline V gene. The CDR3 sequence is CASPSPRQETQYF. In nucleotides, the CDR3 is TGTGCCAGCCCAAGTCCCAGACAAGAGACCCAGTACTTC.

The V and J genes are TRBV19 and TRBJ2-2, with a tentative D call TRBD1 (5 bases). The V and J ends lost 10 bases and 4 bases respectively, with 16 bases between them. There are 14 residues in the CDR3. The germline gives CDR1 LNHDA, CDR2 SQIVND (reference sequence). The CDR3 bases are TGTGCCACCTCAATCATTACAGGCACCGGGGAGCTGTTTTTT. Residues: CATSIITGTGELFF.